The 29 T cell receptor beta chains below come from one sample, sequenced in a study of tumor-infiltrating lymphocytes in primary liver carcinoma (dated by TCRdb to the late 2010s). These reads were obtained on an Illumina HiSeq 2500. TCRbeta-specific cDNA was reverse-transcribed from 500 to 550 ng total RNA using a constant-region primer and ProtoScript II reverse transcriptase. TCRbeta libraries were built with three nested multiplex PCR rounds, a slightly modified ARM-PCR procedure. Each of the first two PCR rounds ran for about 10 cycles and used multiplex TRBV1-TRBV30 forward primers together with a Cbeta reverse primer. TCRdb passed the public sequencing reads through fastp at Q25 and MiXCR, retaining productive beta sequences. Here each entry gathers all rows of one CDR3 protein and keeps the most common genes and DNA. The sample table contains 70,000 to 85,000 distinct CDR3 sequences; only one count was recorded for around 75% of them. Roughly 13% of the sample rests with the top ten.

Total RNA and DNA were co-extracted without cell sorting from approximately 22-30 mg of bulk tissue using the AllPrep DNA/RNA mini kit. The material sequenced was liver tumor tissue from sampling region 4. In the paper's terms, the cell subset or site label means: tumor region T4, right-lateral pole. These receptors all come from a woman in her sixties or seventies with primary liver carcinoma and hepatitis B virus infection.

The chain combines TRBV6-4 with TRBJ2-5, with unresolved D. CDR3 length: 10 residues. Germline V CDR1 and CDR2: MRHNA, SNTAGT. V was pared by 10 bases and J by 7 bases, with 10 bases between. The CDR3, as DNA: TGTGCCAAACGCCACCGGACCCAGTACTTC. Encoded protein: CAKRHRTQYF.

Points on this clonotype: An end of the junction does not agree with germline; a read error may underlie this. The chain couples TRBV6-5 to TRBJ2-7, with 12 nucleotides matching TRBD2. Germline lookup yields CDR1 MNHEY and CDR2 SVGAGI. The CDR3 contains 15 residues. CDR3 DNA: TGTGCCAGTAGACCGACTAGCGGGGGCTCCTACGGGCAGTACTTC. Translated, it gives CASRPTSGGSYGQYF.

Of note for this clonotype: An end of the junction does not agree with germline; a read error may underlie this. This chain joins TRBV11-2 and TRBJ2-5; 9 nucleotides align to TRBD2. Per the germline V gene, CDR1 is SGHAT and CDR2 is FQNNGV. This CDR3 contains 16 residues. CDR3 nucleotide sequence: TGTGCAAGCAGCTTAGCGACTGGCGGGAGGGGGGTGACCCAGTACTTT. Translating gives CASSLATGGRGVTQYF.

This chain joins TRBV28 and TRBJ2-1, with 12 bases matching TRBD2. In germline, CDR1 is MDHEN, CDR2 SYDVKM. The V segment lost 3 bases and the J segment 5 bases; nucleotides outside the gene matches: 11. The CDR3 covers 18 residues. CDR3 sequence reads: CASSLGGLAGGGDNEQFF. As DNA, the CDR3 is TGTGCCAGCAGTTTGGGGGGCCTAGCGGGAGGGGGGGACAATGAGCAGTTCTTC.

This clonotype showed up many times. This chain uses TRBV12-3 or TRBV12-4 with TRBJ1-1; the D is unclear. The V gene lost 2 bases and the J gene lost 5 bases, with 9 bases spanning the gap. The CDR3 runs 13 residues. The CDR3 sequence: CASSLPPVTEAFF. Here the CDR3 DNA reads TGTGCCAGCAGTTTACCCCCGGTTACTGAAGCTTTCTTT.

For this clonotype: Since no conserved phenylalanine or tryptophan closes the CDR3, a read error is the likely cause. The DNA is omitted, as the CDR3 cannot be located on it reliably, and the CDR3 follows TCRdb's listing. The rearrangement uses TRBV28 and TRBJ1-2. Germline V gene data show CDR1 as MDHEN and CDR2 as SYDVKM. The CDR3 is made up of 12 amino acids, end residues included. The CDR3 spells CASSLSNYGYAI.

On this clonotype itself: Since a much larger clone is just one base distant, this may be a read error. No conserved phenylalanine or tryptophan is present at the end of the CDR3, so a read error is the likely explanation. The DNA is omitted, as the CDR3 cannot be located on it reliably, and the CDR3 follows TCRdb's listing. This chain joins TRBV11-2 and TRBJ1-4; the table gives TRBD1 as D, unverified against the DNA. In germline, CDR1 is SGHAT, CDR2 FQNNGV. Ends included, the CDR3 has 18 residues. CDR3 loop: CASSSTGTTRATNEELSV.

By share, this clonotype counts as medium-sized (0.01 to 0.1%). In nucleotides, the CDR3 is TGTGCCTCTCACAGGGGAACCACAGATACGCAGTATTTT. This gives the protein CASHRGTTDTQYF. The rearrangement joins TRBV11-2 to TRBJ2-3; 7 nucleotides agree with TRBD1. J was trimmed by 2 bases and V by 11 bases; bases with no gene match: 7. Germline lookup yields CDR1 SGHAT and CDR2 FQNNGV. The CDR3 spans 13 residues.

Comments on this clonotype: One junction end does not reproduce the germline sequence, and a read error may be involved. This rearrangement joins TRBV29-1 to TRBJ1-2, with a possible D match to TRBD1 (5 bases). The germline V gene has CDR1 SQVTM and CDR2 ANQGSEA. The CDR3 sequence is 12 residues long. CDR3 protein: CSVGAAGYGYTF. The CDR3 region has the DNA TGCAGCGTCGGGGCGGCGGGCTATGGTTACACCTTC.

To note about this clonotype: An end of the junction does not agree with germline; a read error may underlie this. V usage is TRBV11-2 and J usage is TRBJ2-2; the D gene is possibly TRBD2 (5 bases). Per the germline V gene, CDR1 is SGHAT and CDR2 is FQNNGV. The CDR3 contains 13 residues. As DNA, the CDR3 is TGTGCCAGCAGCTTGGATAGGGCTGGGGAGCTGTTTTTC. This translates into CASSLDRAGELFF.

V gene TRBV6-6 combines with J gene TRBJ2-6; 9 bases are a match to TRBD1. Germline values: CDR1 MNHNY, CDR2 SVGAGI (reference sequence). The CDR3 covers 15 residues. Trimming cost V 6 bases and J 7 bases; bases outside gene matches: 7. This chain's CDR3 is CASSLQGADANVLTF. For the CDR3, the DNA is TGTGCCAGCAGCCTACAGGGGGCTGATGCCAACGTCCTGACTTTC.

As to this clonotype: Without the conserved terminal phenylalanine or tryptophan, this CDR3 likely stems from a read error. This chain links TRBV11-2 with TRBJ2-1; 11 positions agree with TRBD2. The CDR3 runs 17 residues. CDR1 is SGHAT, CDR2 FQNNGV, per germline. Trimming took 1 base from V and 6 from J; bases not matched to a gene: 8. CDR3 region: CASSLGLVAGGPNEQFS. The CDR3 DNA sequence: TGTGCCAGCAGCTTAGGTCTGGTAGCGGGAGGGCCCAATGAGCAGTTCTCT.

Remarks on this clonotype: One end of the junction fails to match germline, which may point to a read error. The genes are TRBV29-1 and TRBJ2-3, with D perhaps TRBD1 or TRBD2 (7 bases each). Germline loops: CDR1 SQVTM, CDR2 ANQGSEA. This CDR3 comprises 13 residues. The CDR3 DNA reads as TGCGCCTCGGACTTGCGGGGGACAGATAAGCAGTATTTT. Translating it yields CASDLRGTDKQYF.

This clonotype has at least ten counts. V usage is TRBV29-1 and J usage is TRBJ2-3; no clear D. Per the germline V gene, CDR1 is SQVTM and CDR2 is ANQGSEA. There are 10 residues in the CDR3. Trimming cost V 6 bases and J 2 bases, with 3 bases left between them. CDR3 DNA sequence: TGCAGCGTCAACACAGATACGCAGTATTTT. This gives the protein CSVNTDTQYF.

This clonotype was seen a few times. J is TRBJ1-5 and V is TRBV2; 8 bases match TRBD1. This CDR3 is built from 14 residues. V lost 6 bases to trimming and J lost 4 bases; unmatched junction nucleotides: 5. In germline, CDR1 is SNHLY, CDR2 FYNNEI. The CDR3 DNA is TGTGCCAGCAGACTACGGACAGGGAATCAGCCCCAGCATTTT. Translation gives CASRLRTGNQPQHF.

This chain uses TRBV12-3 or TRBV12-4 with TRBJ2-7; perhaps D is TRBD1 or TRBD2 (6 bases each). The CDR3 has 17 amino acids. CDR3 sequence reads: CVRSSDGGRARYYEQYF. In nucleotides, the CDR3 is TGTGTCAGGAGTTCCGACGGGGGCAGGGCCCGTTACTACGAGCAGTACTTC.

As to this clonotype: At one of its ends the junction is not consistent with the germline gene, which may arise from a read error. V usage is TRBV6-5 and J usage is TRBJ2-7; weak D call: TRBD2 (5 bases). CDR3 length: 15 amino acids. Germline CDR1 reads MNHEY; CDR2 reads SVGAGI. The CDR3 sequence: CDSSYSDLASNEQYF. DNA of the CDR3: TGTGACAGCAGTTACTCGGATTTAGCTAGCAACGAGCAGTACTTC.

With regard to this clonotype: A read error is possible here, since a much larger clone lies one base away. The chain joins TRBV6-4 to TRBJ2-1; perhaps TRBD1 as D (6 bases). Germline CDR1 MRHNA, CDR2 SNTAGT. This CDR3 spans 14 amino acids. V lost 4 bases and J lost 8, with 15 bases in between. CDR3 sequence reads: CASSVGTCADEQFF. The CDR3 DNA is TGTGCCAGCAGTGTGGGGACATGTGCGGATGAGCAGTTCTTC.

This clonotype was observed many times. A clone one base away is much larger, so this may be a read error. The V call is TRBV6-5, the J call TRBJ2-1; maybe TRBD2 (6 bases). Germline V lookup: CDR1 MNHEY, CDR2 SVGAGI. V was trimmed by 5 bases and J by 8 bases, leaving 16 bases between them. The CDR3 consists of 14 residues. The CDR3 here is CASSPGLSRDEQFF. In DNA form, the CDR3 reads TGTGCCAGCAGTCCGGGACTCTCTAGGGATGAGCAGTTCTTC.

For this clonotype: At one end, the junction sequence differs from germline, possibly due to a read error. The V and J genes are TRBV4-2 and TRBJ2-1; TRBD1 matches at 7 bases. Germline V gene lookup returns CDR1 LGHNA and CDR2 YNFKEQ. CDR3 length equals 14 residues. The CDR3 protein is CASGQDRGDRVTCF. The CDR3 nucleotides read TGTGCCAGCGGCCAAGATAGGGGAGACAGGGTCACGTGCTTC.

This clonotype appeared a few times. The V call is TRBV28, the J call TRBJ1-6; no definite D call. Germline CDR1 is MDHEN and CDR2 is SYDVKM. The CDR3 spans 20 residues. The ends were cut back, 6 bases at V and 6 bases at J, with 30 bases in the middle. Here the CDR3 DNA reads TGTGCCAGCAGCCCCTCGACAATGGGAACTTGGGTCCTGGGTAATTCACCCCTCCACTTT. This codes for CASSPSTMGTWVLGNSPLHF.

Remarks on this clonotype: One junction end disagrees with the germline gene, perhaps due to a read error. The rearrangement links TRBV29-1 to TRBJ2-2; maybe TRBD2 (6 bases). Germline CDR1 is SQVTM and CDR2 is ANQGSEA. The CDR3 sequence is 15 residues long. The DNA of the CDR3 is TGCTGCGTTATCGGGGCGGGAAGAAGGACCGGGGAGCTGTTTTTT. Protein: CCVIGAGRRTGELFF.

Details on this clonotype: Just one base apart from a much larger clone, this may be a read error. The chain carries TRBV7-3 and TRBJ2-5; TRBD1 or TRBD2 may be the D gene (5 bases each). CDR1 SGHTA and CDR2 FQGTGA come from the germline V gene. The CDR3 spans 13 residues. In nucleotides, the CDR3 is TGTGCCAGCAGCCCGACCCCAGATGGGACCCAGTGCTTC. Its translation: CASSPTPDGTQCF. Filled out from reference TRBV7-3 and TRBJ2-5, the complete variable domain reads GAGVSQTPSNKVTEKGKYVELRCDPISGHTALYWYRQSLGQGPEFLIYFQGTGAADDSGLPNDRFFAVRPEGSVSTLKIQRTERGDSAVYLCASSPTPDGTQCFGPGTRLLVL.

This chain's CDR3 is CTISLTHGQGYRGGQFF. The CDR3 DNA follows: TGTACCATCAGCTTAACCCACGGACAGGGGTACAGGGGTGGGCAGTTCTTC. The chain recombines TRBV11-2 with TRBJ2-1, with 9 bases that match TRBD1. Per germline, CDR1 SGHAT and CDR2 FQNNGV. CDR3 length: 17 amino acids. The whole variable domain, remainder taken from reference TRBV11-2 and TRBJ2-1, is EAGVAQSPRYKIIEKRQSVAFWCNPISGHATLYWYQQILGQGPKLLIQFQNNGVVDDSQLPKDRFSAERLKGVDSTLKIQPAKLEDSAVYLCTISLTHGQGYRGGQFFGPGTRLTVL.

The CDR3 here is CSARRTGSNSPLHF. The DNA of the CDR3 is TGCAGTGCTAGACGGACAGGCTCAAATTCACCCCTCCACTTT. The chain links TRBV20-1 to TRBJ1-6; TRBD1 agrees at 7 bases. The V gene's germline CDR1 is DFQATT and CDR2 SNEGSKA (reference sequence). With 2 bases clipped from V and 7 bases from J, the junction kept 5 bases outside the gene matches. The CDR3 extends over 14 amino acids.

Note on this clonotype: One end of the junction is discordant with germline, which a read error may explain. The V gene is TRBV11-2, the J gene TRBJ2-1; 7 positions match TRBD2. From germline, CDR1 is SGHAT and CDR2 FQNNGV. This CDR3 contains 17 residues. CDR3 coding DNA: TGTGTCAGCGGCAGGAGACTAGCAGGAGGGCCGGGGTATGAGCAGTTCTTC. It is translated as CVSGRRLAGGPGYEQFF.

This clonotype was seen many times. The chain has TRBV7-3 and TRBJ2-1; 11 nucleotides match TRBD2. Germline assignment: CDR1 SGHTA and CDR2 FQGTGA. The CDR3 consists of 15 residues. The V and J ends lost 3 bases and 7 bases, in that order; junction bases with no gene match: 5. CDR3 region: CASSFSGRALNEQFF. The CDR3 DNA follows: TGTGCCAGCAGCTTTAGCGGGAGGGCCTTAAATGAGCAGTTCTTC.

This clonotype is large (0.1 to 1%) within its sample. CDR3 region: CASSAAAGGYYEQYF. CDR3 in DNA: TGTGCCAGCAGCGCGGCGGCGGGAGGGTACTACGAGCAGTACTTC. The chain combines TRBV6-5 with TRBJ2-7, with 9 bases matching TRBD2. Unmatched junction bases numbered 9, after V lost 6 bases and J lost 3 bases. CDR3 length: 15 amino acids. Per the germline V gene, CDR1 is MNHEY and CDR2 is SVGAGI.

The chain is built from TRBV12-3 or TRBV12-4 and TRBJ2-7, with D hard to call. The ends were cut back, 7 bases at V and 0 bases at J, with 13 bases in the middle. The CDR3 consists of 14 residues. CDR3: CASTSDATSYEQYF. DNA for the CDR3: TGTGCCAGCACCAGCGACGCAACCTCCTACGAGCAGTACTTC.